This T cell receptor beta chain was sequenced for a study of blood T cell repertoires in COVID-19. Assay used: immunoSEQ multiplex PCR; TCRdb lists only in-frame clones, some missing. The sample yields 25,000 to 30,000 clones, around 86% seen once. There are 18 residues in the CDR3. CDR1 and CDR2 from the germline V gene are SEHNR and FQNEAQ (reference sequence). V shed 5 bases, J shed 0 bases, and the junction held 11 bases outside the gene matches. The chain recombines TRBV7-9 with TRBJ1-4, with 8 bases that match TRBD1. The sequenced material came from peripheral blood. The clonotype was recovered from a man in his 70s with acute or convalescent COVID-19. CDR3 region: CASSPRQGLGSTNEKLFF. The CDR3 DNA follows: TGTGCCAGCAGCCCCAGACAGGGGTTGGGGTCAACTAATGAAAAACTGTTTTTT.